These 15 T cell receptor beta chains share one sample of origin, sequenced in a study of cytomegalovirus exposure and HLA in healthy donors. This PCR relied on a set of 60 Vbeta primers and 13 Jbeta primers. Here immunoSEQ multiplex PCR was the method, and the copy in TCRdb shows in-frame clones only, minus some. The sample has under 200,000 clones, roughly four fifths seen once. The specimen sequenced was PBMCs. The receptors here all came from a man in his forties in good health and CMV-seronegative.

The V and J genes are TRBV27 and TRBJ2-1; 8 bases line up with TRBD1. V lost 5 bases, J lost 5 bases, and 8 bases stayed unmatched. The V gene's germline CDR1 is MNHEY and CDR2 SMNVEV (reference sequence). The CDR3 extends over 15 amino acids. Here the CDR3 DNA reads TGTGCCAGCAGTCGACCGGGACAGGCGAACAATGAGCAGTTCTTC. Translation: CASSRPGQANNEQFF.

J is TRBJ2-1 and V is TRBV6-5; TRBD1 might be the D (5 bases). The CDR3 spans 13 residues. The germline V and J ends were trimmed by 5 bases and 2 bases, with 7 bases remaining between them. Germline-derived CDR1 and CDR2 are MNHEY and SVGAGI. CDR3 protein: CASSTQAYNEQFF. DNA of the CDR3: TGTGCCAGCAGTACACAGGCCTACAATGAGCAGTTCTTC.

This chain uses TRBV6-1 with TRBJ2-3, with 9 bases lining up with TRBD2. With V trimmed by 8 bases and J by 1 base, 7 bases remained unmatched. Germline CDR1 reads MNHNS; CDR2 reads SASEGT. The CDR3 length is 15 residues. The CDR3 DNA is TGTGCCAGCGGGGCGGGGGGGAGAGGCACAGATACGCAGTATTTT. This codes for CASGAGGRGTDTQYF.

The CDR3 loop is CASSVEGSGGYNEQFF. DNA for the CDR3: TGTGCCAGCAGCGTAGAGGGTAGCGGAGGATACAATGAGCAGTTCTTC. The chain has TRBV9 and TRBJ2-1, with a weak D call TRBD2 (6 bases). The germline V gene encodes CDR1 SGDLS and CDR2 YYNGEE. CDR3 length: 16 residues. V lost 0 bases to trimming and J lost 4 bases, with 14 bases between them.

The chain couples TRBV5-4 to TRBJ2-7; 9 bases map to TRBD2. V dropped 0 bases and J dropped 5; count of bases not matched to a gene: 6. Germline V gene sequence: CDR1 SGHNT, CDR2 YYREEE (reference sequence). The CDR3 spans 15 residues. CDR3 sequence: CASSLDSGRVNEQYF. CDR3 sequence (DNA): TGTGCCAGCAGCTTGGATAGCGGGAGAGTAAACGAGCAGTACTTC.

The rearrangement joins TRBV28 to TRBJ2-2; the match to TRBD1 covers 7 bases. Germline values: CDR1 MDHEN, CDR2 SYDVKM. V gave up 3 bases and J gave up 4 bases; unmatched junction bases: 5. This CDR3 comprises 15 residues. The CDR3 loop reads CASSFGQEGTGELFF. The CDR3 bases are TGTGCCAGCAGTTTCGGACAGGAAGGCACCGGGGAGCTGTTTTTT.

The chain uses TRBV7-9 and TRBJ2-1; 7 bases are a match to TRBD2. This CDR3 contains 16 residues. The V and J ends lost 5 bases and 4 bases, in that order; junction bases with no gene match: 11. The V gene's germline CDR1 is SEHNR and CDR2 FQNEAQ (reference sequence). The DNA for the CDR3 is TGTGCCAGCAGCCCCGCGGGTCTAGCGGAATACAATGAGCAGTTCTTC. This codes for CASSPAGLAEYNEQFF.

The V call is TRBV19, the J call TRBJ2-2, with 7 positions matching TRBD2. Germline CDR1 and CDR2: LNHDA and SQIVND (reference sequence). The CDR3 is 15 residues long. The V segment lost 8 bases and the J segment 2 bases; nucleotides outside the gene matches: 8. For the CDR3, the DNA is TGTGCCAGTTCCTCCGGGACTATCAACACCGGGGAGCTGTTTTTT. Encoded protein: CASSSGTINTGELFF.

V is TRBV27 and J is TRBJ2-1, with 9 bases that match TRBD2. Germline V gene sequence: CDR1 MNHEY, CDR2 SMNVEV (reference sequence). The CDR3 totals 15 residues. The V and J ends lost 6 bases and 9 bases, in that order; junction bases with no gene match: 12. The CDR3 DNA sequence: TGTGCCAGCAGACCTAATAGCGGGAGTGATTTTGAGCAGTTCTTC. Translating gives CASRPNSGSDFEQFF.

This clone has a single count. The chain uses TRBV27 and TRBJ2-7; 9 bases agree with TRBD2. Trimming cost V 8 bases and J 6 bases; bases outside gene matches: 11. CDR1 is MNHEY, CDR2 SMNVEV, per germline (reference sequence). The CDR3 contains 14 residues. In nucleotides, the CDR3 is TGTGCCAGCGGCTTAGCGGGAGTCGTGGGCGAGCAGTACTTC. This codes for CASGLAGVVGEQYF.

The chain is built from TRBV5-1 and TRBJ2-2; 8 bases map to TRBD1. CDR3 length: 18 residues. Germline lookup yields CDR1 SGHRS and CDR2 YFSETQ. Trimming took 0 bases from V and 2 from J; bases not matched to a gene: 9. This chain's CDR3 is CASSLAGGLGSNTGELFF. The CDR3 DNA follows: TGCGCCAGCAGCTTGGCAGGGGGCCTAGGGAGTAACACCGGGGAGCTGTTTTTT. The full variable domain, in which reference TRBV5-1 and TRBJ2-2 provide the parts outside the CDR3, is KAGVTQTPRYLIKTRGQQVTLSCSPISGHRSVSWYQQTPGQGLQFLFEYFSETQRNKGNFPGRFSGRQFSNSRSEMNVSTLELGDSALYLCASSLAGGLGSNTGELFFGEGSRLTVL.

The CDR3 reads CASSHLDGVINIQYF. CDR3 DNA: TGTGCCAGCAGCCACTTAGACGGAGTCATAAACATTCAGTACTTC. This chain connects TRBV14 to TRBJ2-4; D call uncertain. Trimming took off 3 bases at V and 6 bases at J, with 15 bases between the two ends. Germline CDR1 and CDR2: SGHDN and FVKESK. The CDR3 consists of 15 residues. Full variable domain (missing parts from reference TRBV14 and TRBJ2-4): EAGVTQFPSHSVIEKGQTVTLRCDPISGHDNLYWYRRVMGKEIKFLLHFVKESKQDESGMPNNRFLAERTGGTYSTLKVQPAELEDSGVYFCASSHLDGVINIQYFGAGTRLSVL.

Comments on this clone: Other nucleotide sequences in the sample specify the same CDR3. DNA of the CDR3: TGTGCCAGCAGCCCAACGGTAGGGGTCCGTCCGATGAACACTGAAGCTTTCTTT. This sequence encodes CASSPTVGVRPMNTEAFF. The chain recombines TRBV21-1 with TRBJ1-1; the table's D call of TRBD1 was not tested on the DNA. TRBV21-1 is classified as a pseudogene. The CDR3 loop spans 18 amino acids.

The chain uses TRBV5-6 and TRBJ2-3; 9 bases agree with TRBD1. This CDR3 has 14 amino acids. Germline assignment: CDR1 SGHDT and CDR2 YYEEEE. V lost 5 bases to trimming and J lost 1 base; unmatched junction nucleotides: 2. This chain's CDR3 is CASRRTGGTDTQYF. The CDR3 coding sequence is TGTGCCAGCAGAAGGACAGGGGGCACAGATACGCAGTATTTT. Based on the CDR3 plus reference TRBV5-6 and TRBJ2-3, the full variable domain is DAGVTQSPTHLIKTRGQQVTLRCSPKSGHDTVSWYQQALGQGPQFIFQYYEEEERQRGNFPDRFSGHQFPNYSSELNVNALLLGDSALYLCASRRTGGTDTQYFGPGTRLTVL.

V is TRBV7-6 and J is TRBJ1-1; D uncertain. There are 13 residues in the CDR3. V was cut by 4 bases and J by 3 bases, with 9 bases left in between. Germline values: CDR1 SGHVS, CDR2 FNYEAQ. CDR3 sequence (DNA): TGTGCCAGCAGCTCTCGAGTGGACACTGAAGCTTTCTTT. Translation: CASSSRVDTEAFF.